This entry is about one T cell receptor (beta chain). Germline CDR1 SEHNR, CDR2 FQNEAQ (reference sequence). This CDR3 region has 17 residues. The J segment lost 3 bases and the V segment lost 3 bases, leaving 12 bases of the junction unmatched. The source of the sample is a study of blood T cell repertoires in COVID-19. Methods used by the authors: Amplifying reference gene primers gave estimates of nucleated cell counts. Sequencing was performed with immunoSEQ multiplex PCR; in TCRdb, only in-frame clones are kept and a portion is missing. From that table come the V and J calls and clone size; the DNA was used to work out D and trimming. The table has about 150,000 clones, approximately 86% seen once; the top ten hold roughly 2.5%.

Material: peripheral blood. J is TRBJ2-7 and V is TRBV7-9; 9 bases map to TRBD1. This TCR came from a woman aged 80 or older with COVID-19, enrolled during active disease. CDR3 amino acids: CASSFRSPGQGRYEQYF. DNA for the CDR3: TGTGCCAGCAGCTTTAGGAGCCCGGGACAGGGACGCTACGAGCAGTACTTC.